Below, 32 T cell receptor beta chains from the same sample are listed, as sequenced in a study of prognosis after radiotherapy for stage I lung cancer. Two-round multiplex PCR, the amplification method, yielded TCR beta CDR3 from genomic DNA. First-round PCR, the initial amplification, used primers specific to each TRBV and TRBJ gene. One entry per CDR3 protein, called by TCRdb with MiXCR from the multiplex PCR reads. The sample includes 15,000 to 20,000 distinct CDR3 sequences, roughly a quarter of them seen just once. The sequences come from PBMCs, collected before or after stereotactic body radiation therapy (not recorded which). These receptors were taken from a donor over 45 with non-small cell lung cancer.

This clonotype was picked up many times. As DNA, the CDR3 is TGTGCCAGCAGCTTAGCCGGTGCAGAACAAGAGACCCAGTACTTC. Encoded protein: CASSLAGAEQETQYF. The genes are TRBV7-2 and TRBJ2-5; D uncertain. Germline V lookup: CDR1 SGHTA, CDR2 FQGNSA. The CDR3 length is 15 residues. V lost 0 bases and J 2 bases, leaving 10 bases between the germline ends.

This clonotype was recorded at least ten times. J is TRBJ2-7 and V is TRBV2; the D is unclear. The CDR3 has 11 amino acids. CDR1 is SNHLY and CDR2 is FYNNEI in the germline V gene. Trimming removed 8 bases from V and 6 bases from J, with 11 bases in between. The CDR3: CASRSTIEQYF. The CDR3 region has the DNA TGTGCCAGCCGATCCACCATCGAGCAGTACTTC.

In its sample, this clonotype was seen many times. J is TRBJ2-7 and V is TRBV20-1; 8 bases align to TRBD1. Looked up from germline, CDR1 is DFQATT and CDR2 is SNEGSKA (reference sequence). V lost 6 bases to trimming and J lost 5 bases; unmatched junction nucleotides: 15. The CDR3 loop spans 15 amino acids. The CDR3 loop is CSAEQRQGSSHEQYF. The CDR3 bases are TGCAGTGCAGAACAAAGACAGGGGAGTTCCCACGAGCAGTACTTC.

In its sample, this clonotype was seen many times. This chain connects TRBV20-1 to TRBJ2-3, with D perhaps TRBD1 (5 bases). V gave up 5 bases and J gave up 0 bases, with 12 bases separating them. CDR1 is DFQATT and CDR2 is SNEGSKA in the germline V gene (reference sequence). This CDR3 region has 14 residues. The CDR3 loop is CSAGQTASTDTQYF. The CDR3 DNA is TGCAGTGCTGGGCAGACAGCTAGCACAGATACGCAGTATTTT.

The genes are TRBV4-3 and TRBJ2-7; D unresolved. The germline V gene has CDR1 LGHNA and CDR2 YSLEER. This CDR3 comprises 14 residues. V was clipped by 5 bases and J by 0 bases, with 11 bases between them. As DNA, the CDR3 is TGCGCCAGCAGCGAGGTGCCGAGCTCCTACGAGCAGTACTTC. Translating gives CASSEVPSSYEQYF.

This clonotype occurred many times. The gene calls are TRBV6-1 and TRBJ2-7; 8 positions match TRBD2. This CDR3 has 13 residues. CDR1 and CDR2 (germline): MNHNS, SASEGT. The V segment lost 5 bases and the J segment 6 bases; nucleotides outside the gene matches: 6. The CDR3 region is CASSTYREGEQYF. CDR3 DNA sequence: TGTGCCAGCAGTACTTATCGGGAGGGCGAGCAGTACTTC.

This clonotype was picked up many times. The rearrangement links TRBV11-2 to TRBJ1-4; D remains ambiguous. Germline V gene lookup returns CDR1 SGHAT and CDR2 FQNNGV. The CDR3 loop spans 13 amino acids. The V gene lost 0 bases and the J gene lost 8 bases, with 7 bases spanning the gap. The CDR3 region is CASSLDNREKLFF. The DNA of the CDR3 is TGTGCCAGCAGCTTAGATAACCGGGAAAAACTGTTTTTT.

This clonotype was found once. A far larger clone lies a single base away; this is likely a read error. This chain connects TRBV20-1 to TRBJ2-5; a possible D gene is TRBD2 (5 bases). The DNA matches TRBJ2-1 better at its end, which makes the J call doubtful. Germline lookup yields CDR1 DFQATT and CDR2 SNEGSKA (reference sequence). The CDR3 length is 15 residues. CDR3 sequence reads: CSAKIFRGIGNEQFF. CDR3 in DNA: TGCAGTGCTAAGATTTTTAGAGGGATCGGTAATGAGCAGTTCTTC.

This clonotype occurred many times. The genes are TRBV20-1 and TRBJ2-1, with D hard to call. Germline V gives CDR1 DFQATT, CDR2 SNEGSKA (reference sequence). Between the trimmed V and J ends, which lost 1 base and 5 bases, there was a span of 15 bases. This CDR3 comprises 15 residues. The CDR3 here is CSARGVWGYNNEQFF. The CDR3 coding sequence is TGCAGTGCTAGAGGAGTTTGGGGATACAACAATGAGCAGTTCTTC.

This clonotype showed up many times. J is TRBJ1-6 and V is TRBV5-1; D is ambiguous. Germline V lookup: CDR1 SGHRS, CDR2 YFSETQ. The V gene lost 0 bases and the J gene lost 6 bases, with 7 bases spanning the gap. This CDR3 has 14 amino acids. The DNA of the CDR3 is TGCGCCAGCAGCTTGGGGGGTCCTAATTCACCCCTCCACTTT. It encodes CASSLGGPNSPLHF.

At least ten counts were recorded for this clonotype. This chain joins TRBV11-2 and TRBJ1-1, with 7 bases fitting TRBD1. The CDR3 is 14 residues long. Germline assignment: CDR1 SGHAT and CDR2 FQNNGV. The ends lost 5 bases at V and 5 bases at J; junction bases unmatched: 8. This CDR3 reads CASSTRPQGTEAFF. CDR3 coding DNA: TGTGCCAGCAGCACCCGCCCACAGGGGACTGAAGCTTTCTTT.

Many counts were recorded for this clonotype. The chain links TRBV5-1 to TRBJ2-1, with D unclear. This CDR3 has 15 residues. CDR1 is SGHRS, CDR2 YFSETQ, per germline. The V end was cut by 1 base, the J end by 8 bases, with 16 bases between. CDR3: CASSLQAGSVDEQFF. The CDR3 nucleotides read TGCGCCAGCAGCTTGCAGGCAGGATCGGTAGATGAGCAGTTCTTC. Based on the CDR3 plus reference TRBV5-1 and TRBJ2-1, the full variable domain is KAGVTQTPRYLIKTRGQQVTLSCSPISGHRSVSWYQQTPGQGLQFLFEYFSETQRNKGNFPGRFSGRQFSNSRSEMNVSTLELGDSALYLCASSLQAGSVDEQFFGPGTRLTVL.

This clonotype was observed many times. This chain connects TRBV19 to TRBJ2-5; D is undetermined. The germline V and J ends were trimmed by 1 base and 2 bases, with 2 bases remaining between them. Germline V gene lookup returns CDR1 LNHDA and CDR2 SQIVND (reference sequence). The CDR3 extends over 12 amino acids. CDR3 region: CASSIGQETQYF. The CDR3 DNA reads TGTGCCAGTAGTATAGGACAAGAGACCCAGTACTTC.

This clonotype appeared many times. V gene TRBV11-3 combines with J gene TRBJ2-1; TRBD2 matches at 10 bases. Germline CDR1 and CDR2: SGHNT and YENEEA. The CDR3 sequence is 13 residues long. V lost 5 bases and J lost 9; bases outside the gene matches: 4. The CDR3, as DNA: TGTGCCAGCAGCCCCCGGACTAGCGGTGAGCAGTTCTTC. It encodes CASSPRTSGEQFF.

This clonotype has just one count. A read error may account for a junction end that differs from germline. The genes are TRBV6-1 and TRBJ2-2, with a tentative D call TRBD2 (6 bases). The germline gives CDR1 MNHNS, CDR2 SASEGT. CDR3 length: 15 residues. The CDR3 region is CASIPPEGYTGELFF. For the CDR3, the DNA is TGTGCCAGTATCCCCCCGGAGGGGTACACCGGGGAGCTTTTTTTT.

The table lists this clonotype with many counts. The CDR3 loop is CASSLGGEGGTIYF. The DNA for the CDR3 is TGTGCCAGCAGCTTAGGAGGAGAGGGAGGCACCATATATTTT. V and J are TRBV7-9 and TRBJ1-3; D is uncertain. The CDR3 covers 14 residues. V shed 1 base and J shed 9 bases, with 13 bases lying between them. Germline V gene lookup returns CDR1 SEHNR and CDR2 FQNEAQ (reference sequence).

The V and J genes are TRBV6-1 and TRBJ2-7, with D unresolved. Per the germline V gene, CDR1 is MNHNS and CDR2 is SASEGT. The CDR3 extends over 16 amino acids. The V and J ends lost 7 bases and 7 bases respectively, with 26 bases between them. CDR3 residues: CASKKPNTTGVGEQYF. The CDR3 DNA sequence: TGTGCCAGCAAAAAACCTAACACCACTGGGGTCGGGGAGCAGTACTTC.

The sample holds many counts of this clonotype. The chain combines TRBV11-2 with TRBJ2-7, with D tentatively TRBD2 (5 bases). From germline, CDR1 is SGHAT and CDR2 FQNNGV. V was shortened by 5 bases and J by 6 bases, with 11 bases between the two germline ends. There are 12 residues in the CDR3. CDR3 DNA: TGTGCCAGCAGCGCCCACCGGGGCGAGCAGTACTTC. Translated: CASSAHRGEQYF.

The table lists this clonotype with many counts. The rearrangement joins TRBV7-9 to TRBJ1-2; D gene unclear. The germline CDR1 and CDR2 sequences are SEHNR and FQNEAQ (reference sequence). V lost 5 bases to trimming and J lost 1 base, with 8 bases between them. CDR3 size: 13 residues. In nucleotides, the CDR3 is TGTGCCAGCAGCCAAGACGTTAACTATGGCTACACCTTC. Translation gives CASSQDVNYGYTF.

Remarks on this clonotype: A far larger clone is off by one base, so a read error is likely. CDR3 DNA sequence: TGTGCCAGCAGACAGGGGGCGTTCTCTTACAATGAGCGGTTCTTC. Amino acid sequence: CASRQGAFSYNERFF. This chain connects TRBV27 to TRBJ2-5; 9 positions agree with TRBD1. CDR1 and CDR2 (germline): MNHEY, SMNVEV (reference sequence). The CDR3 loop spans 15 amino acids.

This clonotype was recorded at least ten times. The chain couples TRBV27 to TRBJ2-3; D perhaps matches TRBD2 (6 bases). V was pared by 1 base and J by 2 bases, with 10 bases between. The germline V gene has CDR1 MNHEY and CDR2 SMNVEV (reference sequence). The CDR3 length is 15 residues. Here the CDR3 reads CASSLWAGPTDTQYF. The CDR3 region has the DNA TGTGCCAGCAGTTTATGGGCGGGGCCCACAGATACGCAGTATTTT.

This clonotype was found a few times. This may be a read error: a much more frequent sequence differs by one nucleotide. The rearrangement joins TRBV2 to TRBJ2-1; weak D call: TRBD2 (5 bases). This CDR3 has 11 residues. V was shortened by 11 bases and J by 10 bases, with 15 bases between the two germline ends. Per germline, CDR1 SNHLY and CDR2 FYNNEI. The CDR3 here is CAGGREYEQFF. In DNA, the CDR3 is TGTGCCGGAGGAAGGGAATACGAGCAGTTCTTC.

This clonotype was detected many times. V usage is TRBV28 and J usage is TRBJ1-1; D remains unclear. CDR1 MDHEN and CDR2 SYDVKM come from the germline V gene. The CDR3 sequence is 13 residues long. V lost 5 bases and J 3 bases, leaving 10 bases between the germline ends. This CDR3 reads CASSPLGDTEAFF. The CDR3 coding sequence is TGTGCCAGCAGTCCCCTAGGCGACACTGAAGCTTTCTTT. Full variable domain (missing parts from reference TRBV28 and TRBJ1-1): DVKVTQSSRYLVKRTGEKVFLECVQDMDHENMFWYRQDPGLGLRLIYFSYDVKMKEKGDIPEGYSVSREKKERFSLILESASTNQTSMYLCASSPLGDTEAFFGQGTRLTVV.

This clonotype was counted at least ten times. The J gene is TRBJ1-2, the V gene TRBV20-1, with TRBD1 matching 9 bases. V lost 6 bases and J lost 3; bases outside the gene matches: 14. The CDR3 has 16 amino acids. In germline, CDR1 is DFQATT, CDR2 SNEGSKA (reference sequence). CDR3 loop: CSAKHPTGGGYYGYTF. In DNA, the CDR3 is TGCAGTGCCAAACATCCTACAGGGGGCGGCTACTATGGCTACACCTTC.

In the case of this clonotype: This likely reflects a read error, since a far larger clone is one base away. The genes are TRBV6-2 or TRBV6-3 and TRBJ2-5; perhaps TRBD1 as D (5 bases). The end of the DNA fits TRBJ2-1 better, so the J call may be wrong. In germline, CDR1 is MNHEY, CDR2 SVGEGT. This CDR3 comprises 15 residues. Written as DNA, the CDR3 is TGTGCCAGCAGTACCGACAGCGCTATATACAATGGGCAGTTCTTC. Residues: CASSTDSAIYNGQFF.

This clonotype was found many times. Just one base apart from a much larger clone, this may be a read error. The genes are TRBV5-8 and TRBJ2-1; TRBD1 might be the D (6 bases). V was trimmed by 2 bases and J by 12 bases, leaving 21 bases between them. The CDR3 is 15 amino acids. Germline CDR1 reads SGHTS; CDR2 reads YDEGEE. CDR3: CASSFGQWAQGAQFF. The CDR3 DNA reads TGTGCCAGCAGCTTCGGACAGTGGGCCCAGGGTGCGCAGTTCTTC.

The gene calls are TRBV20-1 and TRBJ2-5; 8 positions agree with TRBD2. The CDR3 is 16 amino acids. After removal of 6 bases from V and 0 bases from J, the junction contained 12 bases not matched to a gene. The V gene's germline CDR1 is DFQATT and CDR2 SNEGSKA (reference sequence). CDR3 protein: CSANGLAGEYQETQYF. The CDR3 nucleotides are TGCAGTGCCAATGGACTAGCAGGAGAGTACCAAGAGACCCAGTACTTC.

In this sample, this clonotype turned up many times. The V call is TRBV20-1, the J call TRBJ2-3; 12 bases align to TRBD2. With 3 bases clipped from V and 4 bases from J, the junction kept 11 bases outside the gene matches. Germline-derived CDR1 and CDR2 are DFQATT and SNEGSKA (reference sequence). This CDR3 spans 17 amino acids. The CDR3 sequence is CSARTPRLAGVADTQYF. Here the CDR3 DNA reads TGCAGTGCTAGGACCCCCAGACTAGCGGGAGTGGCAGATACGCAGTATTTT.

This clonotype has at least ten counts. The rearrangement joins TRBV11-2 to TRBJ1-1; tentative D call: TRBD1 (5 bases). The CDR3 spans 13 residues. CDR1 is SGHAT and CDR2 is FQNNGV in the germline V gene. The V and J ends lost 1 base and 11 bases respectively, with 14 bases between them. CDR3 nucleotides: TGTGCCAGCAGCTTAGTCGGGCCGACAGCGGCTTTCTTT. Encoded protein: CASSLVGPTAAFF.

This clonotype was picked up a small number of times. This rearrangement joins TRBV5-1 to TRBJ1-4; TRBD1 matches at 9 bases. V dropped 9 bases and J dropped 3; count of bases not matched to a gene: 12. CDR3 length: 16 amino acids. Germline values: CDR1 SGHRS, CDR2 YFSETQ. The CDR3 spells CANILIQGAANEKLFF. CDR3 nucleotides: TGCGCCAACATCTTGATACAGGGGGCGGCTAATGAAAAACTGTTTTTT.

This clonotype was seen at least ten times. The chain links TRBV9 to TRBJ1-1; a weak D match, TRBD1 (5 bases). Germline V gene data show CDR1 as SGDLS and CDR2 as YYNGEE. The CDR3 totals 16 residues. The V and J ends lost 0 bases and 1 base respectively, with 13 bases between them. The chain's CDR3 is CASSVVAGYSNTEAFF. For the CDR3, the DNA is TGTGCCAGCAGCGTAGTGGCAGGGTATTCGAACACTGAAGCTTTCTTT. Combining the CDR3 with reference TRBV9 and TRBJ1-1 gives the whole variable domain DSGVTQTPKHLITATGQRVTLRCSPRSGDLSVYWYQQSLDQGLQFLIQYYNGEERAKGNILERFSAQQFPDLHSELNLSSLELGDSALYFCASSVVAGYSNTEAFFGQGTRLTVV.

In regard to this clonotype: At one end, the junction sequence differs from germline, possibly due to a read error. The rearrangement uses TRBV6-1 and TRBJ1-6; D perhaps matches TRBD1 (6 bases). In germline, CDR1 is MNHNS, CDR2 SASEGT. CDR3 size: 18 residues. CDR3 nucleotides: TGTGCCAGCAGACCCACAGGGAGTGGGTCAGACTATAATTCACACCTCAACTTT. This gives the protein CASRPTGSGSDYNSHLNF.